Presented here are 27 T cell receptor beta chains from one specimen sequenced in a study of tumor-infiltrating lymphocytes in primary liver carcinoma. cDNA specific to TCR beta was made from 500 ng of total RNA, with a constant-region primer employed for priming. Slightly modified ARM-PCR, run as three nested multiplex PCR rounds, produced the TCR beta libraries. Both of the initial two PCR rounds ran for about 11 cycles and employed TRBV1-TRBV30 forward primers alongside a C-beta reverse primer. One entry per CDR3 protein results from TCRdb running MiXCR on the multiplex PCR reads. The sample has around 120,000 distinct CDR3 sequences, less than 80% seen once. The 20-30 mg bulk tissue piece was not sorted before simultaneous RNA and DNA extraction. Sequencing used liver tumor tissue from sampling region 1. Sample subset: tumor region T1, superior pole. All receptors come from a woman aged 55-70 years with primary liver carcinoma and hepatitis B virus infection.

The count of this clonotype is one. A much larger clone differs by one base, so this may be a read error. The chain couples TRBV14 to TRBJ2-5; 9 bases map to TRBD2. Germline V gene data show CDR1 as SGHDN and CDR2 as FVKESK. CDR3 size: 15 residues. Unmatched junction bases numbered 4, after V lost 1 base and J lost 4 bases. This CDR3 reads CASSQVSGGRETQYF. CDR3 bases: TGTGCCAGCAGCCAAGTTAGCGGGGGTCGAGAGACCCAGTACTTC.

On this clonotype itself: The junction does not match germline at one end; this may be a read error. The gene calls are TRBV5-6 and TRBJ2-4; maybe TRBD2 (5 bases). Per the germline V gene, CDR1 is SGHDT and CDR2 is YYEEEE. The CDR3 is 16 residues long. The CDR3 loop reads CAGSLHRIATKNIQYF. CDR3 DNA: TGTGCCGGCAGCCTCCACCGAATAGCGACAAAAAACATTCAGTACTTC.

As concerns this clonotype: At one of its ends the junction is not consistent with the germline gene, which may arise from a read error. CDR3 protein: CASSLTEWDGYTF. Here the CDR3 DNA reads TGCGCCAGCAGCTTGACAGAGTGGGATGGCTACACCTTC. The chain joins TRBV11-1 to TRBJ1-2; D may be TRBD1 (5 bases). The CDR3 spans 13 residues. Germline values: CDR1 SGHAT, CDR2 FQDESV (reference sequence). The variable domain in full, with the rest retrieved from reference TRBV11-1 and TRBJ1-2, is EAEVAQSPRYKITEKSQAVAFWCDPISGHATLYWYRQILGQGPELLVQFQDESVVDDSQLPKDRFSAERLKGVDSTLKIQPAELGDSAMYLCASSLTEWDGYTFGSGTRLTVV.

This CDR3 reads CASSYTTKGRVHTF. CDR3 DNA sequence: TGTGCCAGCAGTTACACAACAAAGGGCCGGGTCCACACCTTC. V is TRBV6-5 and J is TRBJ1-2; no clear D. CDR1 is MNHEY, CDR2 SVGAGI, per germline. Trimming cost V 2 bases and J 12 bases, with 19 bases left between them. The CDR3 runs 14 residues.

This clonotype was observed at least ten times. The rearrangement joins TRBV4-1 to TRBJ2-1; 8 bases map to TRBD1. The V gene's germline CDR1 is MGHRA and CDR2 YSYEKL. This CDR3 region has 15 residues. V lost 2 bases to trimming and J lost 10 bases; unmatched junction nucleotides: 10. This CDR3 reads CASSQPDREGREQFF. CDR3 DNA: TGCGCCAGCAGCCAACCGGACAGGGAAGGTCGGGAGCAGTTCTTC.

This clonotype was observed once. The junction departs from the called germline gene at one end, perhaps through a read error. V usage is TRBV11-2 and J usage is TRBJ2-3; D could derive from TRBD1 or TRBD2 (5 bases each). In germline, CDR1 is SGHAT, CDR2 FQNNGV. The CDR3 is 14 residues long. The CDR3 bases are TGTACCAGCAGCTTAGATCCAGGGACGGCTACGCAGTATTTT. Its protein is CTSSLDPGTATQYF.

J is TRBJ2-7 and V is TRBV7-8; 7 positions match TRBD2. CDR3 length: 15 residues. CDR1 is SGHVS, CDR2 FQNEAQ, per germline. Trimming cost V 1 base and J 6 bases; bases outside gene matches: 9. The DNA of the CDR3 is TGTGCCAGCAGCTTAGTTGAGACTAGCAACTCCGAGCAGTACTTC. It encodes CASSLVETSNSEQYF.

The J gene is TRBJ1-1, the V gene TRBV2; 7 bases agree with TRBD1. Germline V gene lookup returns CDR1 SNHLY and CDR2 FYNNEI. J was trimmed by 1 base and V by 10 bases; bases with no gene match: 9. The CDR3 length is 14 residues. For the CDR3, the DNA is TGTGCCAACATCGGGACAGAGCGGAACACTGAAGCTTTCTTT. Residues: CANIGTERNTEAFF.

The V call is TRBV10-2, the J call TRBJ1-1; D may be TRBD1 (5 bases). V lost 6 bases and J lost 4, with 18 bases in between. The CDR3 runs to 15 residues. Germline V CDR1 and CDR2: WSHSY, SAAADI. CDR3 residues: CASRGPWGVGTEAFF. As DNA, the CDR3 is TGCGCCAGCAGAGGGCCTTGGGGCGTCGGCACTGAAGCTTTCTTT.

A word on this clonotype: A read error may explain this, as a much larger clone is one base away. The chain combines TRBV12-3 or TRBV12-4 with TRBJ2-2; D is possibly TRBD2 (5 bases). The CDR3 is 12 residues long. The CDR3 reads CASRLGTGEPFF. The CDR3 bases are TGTGCCAGCAGACTTGGCACCGGGGAGCCGTTTTTT.

A single count supports this clonotype. One junction end does not reproduce the germline sequence, and a read error may be involved. The V gene is TRBV5-5, the J gene TRBJ1-2, with D possibly matching TRBD1 (6 bases). The CDR3 spans 13 residues. From germline, CDR1 is SGHKS and CDR2 YYEKEE (reference sequence). CDR3 region: CASSLWDNCGYTF. In DNA, the CDR3 is TGTGCCAGCAGCTTGTGGGACAACTGTGGCTACACCTTT.

This clonotype was observed many times. V is TRBV6-5 and J is TRBJ2-2; TRBD2 matches 7 bases. The length of the CDR3 is 15 residues. The J segment lost 5 bases and the V segment lost 3 bases, leaving 6 bases of the junction unmatched. The V gene's germline CDR1 is MNHEY and CDR2 SVGAGI. As DNA, the CDR3 is TGTGCCAGCAGTTATCGTGGGAGGGTGACCGGGGAGCTGTTTTTT. Translation gives CASSYRGRVTGELFF.

As concerns this clonotype: At one end the junction does not follow the germline gene, possibly because of a read error. The rearrangement uses TRBV6-2 or TRBV6-3 and TRBJ2-7; TRBD2 is a possible D gene (5 bases). The CDR3 sequence is 16 residues long. The germline gives CDR1 MNHEY, CDR2 SVGEGT. For the CDR3, the DNA is TGTGTCAGCAGTTACCCCCTGGACTCCTTGTCCTACGAGCAGTACTTC. Translation: CVSSYPLDSLSYEQYF.

The chain has TRBV12-3 or TRBV12-4 and TRBJ2-7; 16 nucleotides agree with TRBD2. The V segment lost 10 bases and the J segment 0 bases; nucleotides outside the gene matches: 12. CDR3 length: 18 residues. The CDR3 reads CANSSGLAGGRNSYEQYF. The DNA of the CDR3 is TGTGCCAACAGCTCGGGACTAGCGGGAGGGCGAAACTCCTACGAGCAGTACTTC.

The table lists this clonotype with many counts. The V and J genes are TRBV10-3 and TRBJ2-3; weak D call: TRBD2 (6 bases). Germline CDR1 and CDR2: ENHRY and SYGVKD. This CDR3 is built from 15 residues. Trimming removed 4 bases at V and 4 bases at J, with 15 bases between. CDR3 sequence (DNA): TGTGCCATCAGTGTAGAACGGGAGCTGGCAGATACGCAGTATTTT. This encodes CAISVERELADTQYF.

About this clonotype: An end of the junction does not agree with germline; a read error may underlie this. This chain links TRBV11-2 with TRBJ2-1; TRBD2 matches 9 bases. The CDR3 runs 18 residues. CDR1 is SGHAT, CDR2 FQNNGV, per germline. This chain's CDR3 is CANSLVLAGGSSPLEQFF. CDR3 DNA sequence: TGTGCCAACAGCTTAGTATTGGCGGGAGGGTCCAGCCCACTTGAGCAGTTCTTC.

Comment on this clonotype: At one of its ends the junction is not consistent with the germline gene, which may arise from a read error. The genes are TRBV6-1 and TRBJ1-1; D is perhaps TRBD1 (6 bases). The CDR3 consists of 13 residues. Germline-derived CDR1 and CDR2 are MNHNS and SASEGT. The CDR3 region is CASRVRGRTGAFF. In DNA form, the CDR3 reads TGTGCTAGCCGGGTCAGGGGACGGACTGGAGCTTTCTTT.

This clonotype appeared a few times. The gene calls are TRBV9 and TRBJ2-3, with unresolved D. The CDR3 runs to 15 residues. Trimming took off 0 bases at V and 0 bases at J, with 8 bases between the two ends. Germline V lookup: CDR1 SGDLS, CDR2 YYNGEE. This CDR3 is CASSVAAESTDTQYF. DNA for the CDR3: TGTGCCAGCAGCGTAGCGGCGGAGAGCACAGATACGCAGTATTTT.

In the case of this clonotype: With a much larger clone just one base away, this may be a read error. The chain recombines TRBV5-6 with TRBJ1-1, with D unclear. CDR1 SGHDT and CDR2 YYEEEE come from the germline V gene. The germline V and J ends were trimmed by 2 bases and 0 bases, with 14 bases remaining between them. This CDR3 spans 16 amino acids. In DNA form, the CDR3 reads TGTGCCAGCAGCTTTAGGAGCGGAGGAGTGAACACTGAAGCTTTCTTT. Protein: CASSFRSGGVNTEAFF.

Details on this clonotype: Germline and junction disagree at one end, which may indicate a read error. The J gene is TRBJ1-1, the V gene TRBV11-2; D is ambiguous. Germline V lookup: CDR1 SGHAT, CDR2 FQNNGV. This CDR3 spans 15 amino acids. The CDR3 region has the DNA TGTGCCAGCGGCTTCTCATTAGGGCTGAACACTGAAGCTTTCTTT. This encodes CASGFSLGLNTEAFF. The full variable domain, its missing parts supplied by reference TRBV11-2 and TRBJ1-1, is EAGVAQSPRYKIIEKRQSVAFWCNPISGHATLYWYQQILGQGPKLLIQFQNNGVVDDSQLPKDRFSAERLKGVDSTLKIQPAKLEDSAVYLCASGFSLGLNTEAFFGQGTRLTVV.

Of note for this clonotype: A read error may account for a junction end that differs from germline. The V gene is TRBV11-2, the J gene TRBJ2-1; no definite D call. CDR1 is SGHAT and CDR2 is FQNNGV in the germline V gene. CDR3 length: 13 residues. This CDR3 reads CASSSAVGNEQFF. CDR3 DNA: TGTGCCAGCAGCTCCGCGGTAGGCAATGAACAGTTCTTC. Drawing the rest from reference TRBV11-2 and TRBJ2-1, the complete variable domain is EAGVAQSPRYKIIEKRQSVAFWCNPISGHATLYWYQQILGQGPKLLIQFQNNGVVDDSQLPKDRFSAERLKGVDSTLKIQPAKLEDSAVYLCASSSAVGNEQFFGPGTRLTVL.

The count of this clonotype is one. The rearrangement joins TRBV11-2 to TRBJ2-7; unclear D gene. Between the trimmed V and J ends, which lost 4 bases and 0 bases, there was a span of 10 bases. Germline values: CDR1 SGHAT, CDR2 FQNNGV. The CDR3 extends over 14 amino acids. The CDR3 here is CASSSADGSYEQYF. CDR3 nucleotides: TGTGCCAGCAGCTCCGCCGACGGCTCCTACGAGCAGTACTTC.

Notes on this clonotype: Given a much more abundant clone one base away, this may be a read error. This chain links TRBV12-3 or TRBV12-4 with TRBJ2-1; TRBD1 agrees at 9 bases. The CDR3 is 14 amino acids. In DNA form, the CDR3 reads TGTGCCAGCATCAAGGACAGGGGTTTTAATGAGCAGCTCTTC. Translation gives CASIKDRGFNEQLF.

The chain carries TRBV11-2 and TRBJ2-1, with 9 bases fitting TRBD2. CDR1 and CDR2 from the germline V gene are SGHAT and FQNNGV. V shed 5 bases, J shed 10 bases, and the junction held 6 bases outside the gene matches. There are 13 residues in the CDR3. CDR3 in amino acids: CASSPTSGVEQFF. DNA for the CDR3: TGTGCCAGCAGCCCGACTAGCGGAGTAGAGCAGTTCTTC.

This clonotype has ten or more counts. V usage is TRBV6-2 or TRBV6-3 and J usage is TRBJ2-1; D might be TRBD1 (5 bases). The CDR3 covers 14 residues. V gave up 6 bases and J gave up 9 bases, with 18 bases separating them. The germline V gene has CDR1 MNHEY and CDR2 SVGEGT. DNA of the CDR3: TGTGCCAGCAGCCGCCAGCAGGGTGTTACTGAGCAGTTCTTC. As protein: CASSRQQGVTEQFF.

In regard to this clonotype: A junction boundary mismatches the germline segment, possibly from a read error. The chain uses TRBV5-1 and TRBJ2-5, with unresolved D. There are 12 residues in the CDR3. From germline, CDR1 is SGHRS and CDR2 YFSETQ. The CDR3, as DNA: TGCGCCGGCAGTCGGGTACAAGAGACCCAGTACTTC. Protein: CAGSRVQETQYF.

Notes on this clonotype: This may be a read error: a much more frequent sequence differs by one nucleotide. The CDR3 does not close with the conserved phenylalanine or tryptophan, likely indicating a read error. The rearrangement joins TRBV5-1 to TRBJ2-3; D tentatively fits TRBD1 or TRBD2 (5 bases each). CDR3 size: 11 residues. Germline V gene sequence: CDR1 SGHRS, CDR2 YFSETQ. Trimming stripped 6 bases from V and 8 bases from J, with 10 bases between. The CDR3, as DNA: TGCGCCAGCACCTTCGGGGCTACGCAGTATATT. Encoded protein: CASTFGATQYI.